These 19 T cell receptor beta chains came from one sample sequenced in a study of T-cell memory formation after mild COVID-19. TCRdb passed the 5' RACE reads through MiXCR, listing each CDR3 protein once. The sample carries approximately 570,000 distinct CDR3 sequences, approximately 18% recorded once. Sequenced material: PBMCs or a T cell subset sorted from them (not recorded which). The receptors originated from an adult woman who had mild COVID-19 (a few samples of this study predate the infection). Cell type and time point are not known.

This chain connects TRBV4-1 to TRBJ2-3; D is perhaps TRBD1 (6 bases). There are 17 residues in the CDR3. Looked up from germline, CDR1 is MGHRA and CDR2 is YSYEKL. Trimming pared 0 bases from V and 4 bases from J, leaving 17 bases between. The CDR3 nucleotides are TGCGCCAGCAGCCAAGATTTCAGGACAGAGTGGGCAGATACGCAGTATTTT. It codes for CASSQDFRTEWADTQYF.

The chain recombines TRBV5-1 with TRBJ2-7; 7 nucleotides agree with TRBD1. Trimming cost V 3 bases and J 6 bases; bases outside gene matches: 6. The length of the CDR3 is 13 residues. CDR1 is SGHRS and CDR2 is YFSETQ in the germline V gene. The CDR3 spells CASSSLQGSEQYF. In DNA form, the CDR3 reads TGCGCCAGCAGCTCGTTACAGGGGTCCGAGCAGTACTTC.

The CDR3 sequence: CASSLLGRGRNEQFF. The CDR3 DNA reads TGTGCCAGCAGTTTATTGGGCAGGGGACGGAATGAGCAGTTCTTC. The V call is TRBV12-3 or TRBV12-4, the J call TRBJ2-1; a weak D match, TRBD1 (6 bases). V lost 2 bases and J 7 bases, leaving 15 bases between the germline ends. This CDR3 comprises 15 residues.

This clonotype was observed a handful of times. The rearrangement joins TRBV4-3 to TRBJ2-6; 9 bases agree with TRBD1. V shed 4 bases, J shed 2 bases, and the junction held 9 bases outside the gene matches. The CDR3 is 18 residues long. The germline V gene encodes CDR1 LGHNA and CDR2 YSLEER. The CDR3 DNA is TGCGCCAGCAGCCCGAGGACAGGGGAGATCCCTGGGGCCAACGTCCTGACTTTC. It is translated as CASSPRTGEIPGANVLTF.

This chain links TRBV7-2 with TRBJ2-3; perhaps D is TRBD1 or TRBD2 (5 bases each). V was shortened by 2 bases and J by 5 bases, with 20 bases between the two germline ends. The CDR3 runs to 17 residues. Germline loops: CDR1 SGHTA, CDR2 FQGNSA. The CDR3 sequence: CASSLMFGALGRDTQYF. The CDR3 DNA sequence: TGTGCCAGCAGCTTAATGTTTGGGGCGCTAGGGAGAGATACGCAGTATTTT.

The table lists this clonotype with many counts. This chain joins TRBV5-6 and TRBJ1-1; D gene ambiguous. This CDR3 contains 14 residues. V was trimmed by 4 bases and J by 0 bases, leaving 10 bases between them. Germline V lookup: CDR1 SGHDT, CDR2 YYEEEE. The CDR3 spells CASSGRLVNTEAFF. The CDR3 DNA sequence: TGTGCCAGCAGCGGCCGTTTGGTGAACACTGAAGCTTTCTTT.

V usage is TRBV21-1 and J usage is TRBJ2-3; the table's D gene call, TRBD1, was not cross checked with the DNA. TRBV21-1 is marked as a pseudogene. This CDR3 comprises 17 residues. CDR3 loop: CASSKGGDRGHGDTQYF. The CDR3 nucleotides read TGTGCCAGCAGCAAAGGAGGAGACAGGGGGCATGGAGATACGCAGTATTTT.

This rearrangement joins TRBV25-1 to TRBJ1-6, with D possibly TRBD1 on 6 matching bases. Trimming stripped 3 bases from V and 10 bases from J, with 16 bases between. CDR1 and CDR2 from the germline V gene are MGHDK and SYGVNS. CDR3 length equals 15 residues. CDR3 sequence (DNA): TGTGCCAGCAGTGAGGGTCCGGGGGCAGGATCACCCCTCCACTTT. Translating gives CASSEGPGAGSPLHF.

This chain connects TRBV6-2 or TRBV6-3 to TRBJ2-5; 13 nucleotides match TRBD2. This CDR3 is 18 amino acids long. Germline lookup yields CDR1 MNHEY and CDR2 SVGEGT. With V trimmed by 6 bases and J by 7 bases, 17 bases remained unmatched. The DNA for the CDR3 is TGTGCCAGCAGCCCTAGGACTAGCGGGGGCTTGATAGGGGGGACCCAGTACTTC. Protein: CASSPRTSGGLIGGTQYF.

The chain has TRBV5-1 and TRBJ2-5; 12 positions agree with TRBD2. The CDR3 sequence is 16 residues long. After removal of 4 bases from V and 8 bases from J, the junction contained 12 bases not matched to a gene. The germline V gene encodes CDR1 SGHRS and CDR2 YFSETQ. The chain's CDR3 is CASSGGLAGRAHTQYF. DNA of the CDR3: TGCGCCAGCAGCGGGGGACTAGCGGGCCGAGCGCACACCCAGTACTTC.

In this sample, this clonotype turned up a few times. The V call is TRBV27, the J call TRBJ2-7; D ambiguous. The CDR3 is 16 residues long. Trimming stripped 4 bases from V and 0 bases from J, with 16 bases between. Germline CDR1 and CDR2: MNHEY and SMNVEV (reference sequence). CDR3 amino acids: CASSSLNWVPSYEQYF. The CDR3 DNA sequence: TGTGCCAGCAGTTCCCTAAACTGGGTCCCCTCCTACGAGCAGTACTTC.

This chain connects TRBV2 to TRBJ2-5; possibly TRBD1 or TRBD2 for D (5 bases each). The CDR3 sequence is 15 residues long. V was pared by 4 bases and J by 4 bases, with 16 bases between. In germline, CDR1 is SNHLY, CDR2 FYNNEI. The CDR3 loop is CASSVRRDVGETQYF. CDR3 coding DNA: TGTGCCAGCAGTGTTCGTAGGGACGTAGGAGAGACCCAGTACTTC.

The chain couples TRBV24-1 to TRBJ1-2, with a tentative D call TRBD1 (6 bases). This CDR3 is built from 14 residues. Germline V gene lookup returns CDR1 KGHDR and CDR2 SFDVKD. V lost 2 bases and J 4 bases, leaving 10 bases between the germline ends. The DNA of the CDR3 is TGTGCCACCAGTGATTCTAGGACAGTCTATGGCTACACCTTC. Translating gives CATSDSRTVYGYTF.

In its sample, this clonotype was seen a few times. The genes are TRBV19 and TRBJ1-1; 7 bases agree with TRBD1. Trimming took 6 bases from V and 5 from J; bases not matched to a gene: 6. The germline gives CDR1 LNHDA, CDR2 SQIVND (reference sequence). There are 13 residues in the CDR3. The CDR3 coding sequence is TGTGCCAGTAGATCAGGGGGTTTTACTGAAGCTTTCTTT. It translates to CASRSGGFTEAFF.

The V gene is TRBV20-1, the J gene TRBJ2-7; the D gene is possibly TRBD1 (8 bases). Germline CDR1 and CDR2: DFQATT and SNEGSKA (reference sequence). The CDR3 totals 15 residues. Trimming removed 0 bases at V and 2 bases at J, with 14 bases between. CDR3 sequence reads: CSAREDRGGTYEQYF. The CDR3 coding sequence is TGCAGTGCTAGAGAAGACAGGGGAGGGACCTACGAGCAGTACTTC.

This clonotype was counted a few times. The chain uses TRBV4-2 and TRBJ1-2; D not resolved. Trimming removed 1 base from V and 0 bases from J, with 15 bases in between. Per the germline V gene, CDR1 is LGHNA and CDR2 is YNFKEQ. The CDR3 runs 17 residues. The CDR3 sequence: CASSQVEVTSANYGYTF. The CDR3 region has the DNA TGTGCCAGCAGCCAAGTTGAGGTAACATCAGCTAACTATGGCTACACCTTC.

This sequence joins TRBV27 and TRBJ2-7, with TRBD2 matching over 15 bases. V was pared by 3 bases and J by 6 bases, with 3 bases of the junction left unmatched. CDR1 MNHEY and CDR2 SMNVEV come from the germline V gene (reference sequence). This CDR3 is built from 15 residues. CDR3 nucleotides: TGTGCCAGCAGTTTTGGGACTAGCGGGAGGCGCGAGCAGTACTTC. It specifies CASSFGTSGRREQYF.

This clonotype was found a few times. This chain connects TRBV4-1 to TRBJ2-2; D may be TRBD2 (6 bases). The CDR3 is 15 amino acids. Germline CDR1 MGHRA, CDR2 YSYEKL. Trimming shortened V by 0 bases and J by 8 bases, and 13 bases separated the two germline ends. CDR3 amino acids: CASSQEGGISGELFF. The DNA for the CDR3 is TGCGCCAGCAGCCAAGAGGGAGGAATATCGGGGGAGCTGTTTTTT.

This clonotype was counted between two and nine times. J is TRBJ1-1 and V is TRBV7-9; 10 nucleotides match TRBD1. Per the germline V gene, CDR1 is SEHNR and CDR2 is FQNEAQ (reference sequence). This CDR3 spans 16 amino acids. V lost 5 bases to trimming and J lost 0 bases; unmatched junction nucleotides: 6. The CDR3 nucleotides read TGTGCCAGCAGCCCGGACAGGGGGAGGATGAACACTGAAGCTTTCTTT. Encoded protein: CASSPDRGRMNTEAFF.